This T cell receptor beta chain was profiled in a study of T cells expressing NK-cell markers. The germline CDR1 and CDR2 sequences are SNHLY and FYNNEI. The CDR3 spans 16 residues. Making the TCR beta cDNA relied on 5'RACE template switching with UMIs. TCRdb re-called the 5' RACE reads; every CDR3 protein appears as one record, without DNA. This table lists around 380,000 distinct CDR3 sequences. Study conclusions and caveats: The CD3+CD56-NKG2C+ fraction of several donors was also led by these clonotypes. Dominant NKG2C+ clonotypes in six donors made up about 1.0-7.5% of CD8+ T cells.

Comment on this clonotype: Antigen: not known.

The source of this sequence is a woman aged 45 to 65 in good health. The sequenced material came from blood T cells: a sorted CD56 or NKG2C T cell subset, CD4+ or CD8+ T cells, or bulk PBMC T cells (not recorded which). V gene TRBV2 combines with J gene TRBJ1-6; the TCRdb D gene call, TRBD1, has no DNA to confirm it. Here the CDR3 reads CASSATGQRVDSPLHF.